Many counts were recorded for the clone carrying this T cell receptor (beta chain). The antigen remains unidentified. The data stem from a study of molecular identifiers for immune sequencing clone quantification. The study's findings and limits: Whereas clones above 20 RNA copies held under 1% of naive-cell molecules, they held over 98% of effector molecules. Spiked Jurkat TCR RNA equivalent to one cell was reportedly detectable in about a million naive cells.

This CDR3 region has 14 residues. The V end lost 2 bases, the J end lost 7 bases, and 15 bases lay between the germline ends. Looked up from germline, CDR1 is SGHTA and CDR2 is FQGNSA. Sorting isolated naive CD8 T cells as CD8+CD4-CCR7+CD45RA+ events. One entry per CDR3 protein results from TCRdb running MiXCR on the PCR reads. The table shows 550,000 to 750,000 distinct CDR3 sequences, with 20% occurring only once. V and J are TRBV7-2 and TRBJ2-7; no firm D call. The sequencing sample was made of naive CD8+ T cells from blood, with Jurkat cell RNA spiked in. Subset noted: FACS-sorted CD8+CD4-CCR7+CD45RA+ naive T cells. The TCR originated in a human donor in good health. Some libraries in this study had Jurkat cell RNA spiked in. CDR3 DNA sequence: TGTGCCAGCAGCTTACCCGCCCCGAGTGGGGAGCAGTACTTC. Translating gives CASSLPAPSGEQYF.